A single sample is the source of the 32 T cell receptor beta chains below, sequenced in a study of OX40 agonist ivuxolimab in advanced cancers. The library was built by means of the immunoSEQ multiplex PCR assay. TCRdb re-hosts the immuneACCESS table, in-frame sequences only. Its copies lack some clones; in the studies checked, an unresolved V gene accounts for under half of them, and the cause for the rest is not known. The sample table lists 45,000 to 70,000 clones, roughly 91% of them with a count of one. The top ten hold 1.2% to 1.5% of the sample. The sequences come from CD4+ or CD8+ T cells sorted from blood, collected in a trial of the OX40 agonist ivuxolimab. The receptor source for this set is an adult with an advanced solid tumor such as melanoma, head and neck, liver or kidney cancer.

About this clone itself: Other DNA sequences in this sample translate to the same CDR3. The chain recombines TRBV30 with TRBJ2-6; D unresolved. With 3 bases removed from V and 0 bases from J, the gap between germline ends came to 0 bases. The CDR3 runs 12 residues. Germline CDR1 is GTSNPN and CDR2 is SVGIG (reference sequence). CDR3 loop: CAWSSGANVLTF. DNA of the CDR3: TGTGCCTGGAGCTCTGGGGCCAACGTCCTGACTTTC.

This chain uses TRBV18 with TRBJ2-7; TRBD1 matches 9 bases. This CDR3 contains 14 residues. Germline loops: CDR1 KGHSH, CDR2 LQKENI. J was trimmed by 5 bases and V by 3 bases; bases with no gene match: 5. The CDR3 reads CASSPGQGYNEQYF. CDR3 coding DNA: TGTGCCAGCTCACCGGGACAGGGTTACAACGAGCAGTACTTC. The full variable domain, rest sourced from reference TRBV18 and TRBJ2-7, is NAGVMQNPRHLVRRRGQEARLRCSPMKGHSHVYWYRQLPEEGLKFMVYLQKENIIDESGMPKERFSAEFPKEGPSILRIQQVVRGDSAAYFCASSPGQGYNEQYFGPGTRLTVT.

The CDR3 loop reads CASSLEQGVGKLFF. CDR3 DNA: TGTGCCAGCAGCTTAGAACAGGGGGTCGGAAAACTGTTTTTT. The chain links TRBV7-6 to TRBJ1-4; 8 nucleotides match TRBD1. Germline V CDR1 and CDR2: SGHVS, FNYEAQ. Germline trimming cut 1 base from V and 10 bases from J; bases unmatched to any gene: 5. This CDR3 has 14 amino acids. The whole variable domain, remainder taken from reference TRBV7-6 and TRBJ1-4, is GAGVSQSPRYKVTKRGQDVALRCDPISGHVSLYWYRQALGQGPEFLTYFNYEAQQDKSGLPNDRFSAERPEGSISTLTIQRTEQRDSAMYRCASSLEQGVGKLFFGSGTQLSVL.

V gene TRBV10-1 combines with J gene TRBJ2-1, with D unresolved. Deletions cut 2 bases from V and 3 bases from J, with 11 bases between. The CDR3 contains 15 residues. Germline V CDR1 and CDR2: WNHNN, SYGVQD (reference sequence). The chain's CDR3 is CASSEGTLSYNEQFF. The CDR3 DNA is TGCGCCAGCAGTGAGGGAACATTGAGCTACAATGAGCAGTTCTTC.

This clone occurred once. The CDR3 reads CASSFRQGYTGELFF. CDR3 nucleotide sequence: TGTGCCAGCAGCTTTCGACAGGGATACACCGGGGAGCTGTTTTTT. This chain connects TRBV7-9 to TRBJ2-2, with 7 bases fitting TRBD1. The germline gives CDR1 SEHNR, CDR2 FQNEAQ (reference sequence). V trimming: 3 bases; J trimming: 3 bases; junction bases outside the gene matches: 4. This CDR3 contains 15 residues.

CDR3 sequence reads: CASSSEGAGGRDEQFF. CDR3 nucleotides: TGTGCCAGCAGTTCCGAGGGAGCGGGAGGTCGCGATGAGCAGTTCTTC. This sequence joins TRBV6-5 and TRBJ2-1; 9 bases map to TRBD2. J lost 8 bases, V lost 4 bases, and 12 bases had no gene match. The CDR3 length is 16 residues. The V gene's germline CDR1 is MNHEY and CDR2 SVGAGI.

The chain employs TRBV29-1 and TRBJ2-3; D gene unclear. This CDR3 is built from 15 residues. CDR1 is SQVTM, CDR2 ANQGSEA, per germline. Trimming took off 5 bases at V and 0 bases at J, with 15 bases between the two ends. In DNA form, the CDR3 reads TGCAGCGTTAAGATCGGTCTTTTAAGCACAGATACGCAGTATTTT. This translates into CSVKIGLLSTDTQYF.

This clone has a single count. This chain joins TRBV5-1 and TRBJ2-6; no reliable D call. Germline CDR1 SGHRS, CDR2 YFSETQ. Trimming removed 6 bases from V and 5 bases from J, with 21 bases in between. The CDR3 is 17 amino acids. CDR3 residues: CASTVQGSQSRANVLTF. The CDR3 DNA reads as TGCGCCAGCACCGTACAAGGTTCACAAAGTCGGGCCAACGTCCTGACTTTC.

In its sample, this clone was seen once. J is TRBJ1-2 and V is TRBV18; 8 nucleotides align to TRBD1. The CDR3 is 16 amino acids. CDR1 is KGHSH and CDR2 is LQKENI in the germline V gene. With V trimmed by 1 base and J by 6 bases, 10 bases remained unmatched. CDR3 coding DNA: TGTGCCAGCTCACCACGCGGGACAGGCGGTTCGGATGGCTACACCTTC. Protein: CASSPRGTGGSDGYTF.

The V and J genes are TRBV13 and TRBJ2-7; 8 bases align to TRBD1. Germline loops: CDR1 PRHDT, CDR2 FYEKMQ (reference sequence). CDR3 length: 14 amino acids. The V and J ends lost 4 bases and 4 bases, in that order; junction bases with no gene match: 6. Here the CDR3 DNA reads TGTGCCAGCAGCTCGACAGGACAGGGTTACGAGCAGTACTTC. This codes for CASSSTGQGYEQYF.

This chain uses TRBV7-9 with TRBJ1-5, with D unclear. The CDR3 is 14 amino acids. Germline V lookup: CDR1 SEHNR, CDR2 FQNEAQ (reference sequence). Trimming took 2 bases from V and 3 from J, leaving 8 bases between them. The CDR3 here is CASSLSGDNQPQHF. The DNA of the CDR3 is TGTGCCAGCAGCTTAAGTGGTGACAATCAGCCCCAGCATTTT. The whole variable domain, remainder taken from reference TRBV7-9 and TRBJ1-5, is DTGVSQNPRHKITKRGQNVTFRCDPISEHNRLYWYRQTLGQGPEFLTYFQNEAQLEKSRLLSDRFSAERPKGSFSTLEIQRTEQGDSAMYLCASSLSGDNQPQHFGDGTRLSIL.

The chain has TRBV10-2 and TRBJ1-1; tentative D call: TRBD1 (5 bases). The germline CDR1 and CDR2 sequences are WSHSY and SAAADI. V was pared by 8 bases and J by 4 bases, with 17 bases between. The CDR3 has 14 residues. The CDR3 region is CASGRDGGATEAFF. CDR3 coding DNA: TGCGCCAGCGGGAGGGATGGAGGGGCCACTGAAGCTTTCTTT.

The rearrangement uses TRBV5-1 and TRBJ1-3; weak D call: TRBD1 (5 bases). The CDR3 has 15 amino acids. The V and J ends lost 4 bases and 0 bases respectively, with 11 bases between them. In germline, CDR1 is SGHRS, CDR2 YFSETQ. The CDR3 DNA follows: TGCGCCAGCAGCATGGACACAAGCTCTGGAAACACCATATATTTT. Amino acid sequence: CASSMDTSSGNTIYF.

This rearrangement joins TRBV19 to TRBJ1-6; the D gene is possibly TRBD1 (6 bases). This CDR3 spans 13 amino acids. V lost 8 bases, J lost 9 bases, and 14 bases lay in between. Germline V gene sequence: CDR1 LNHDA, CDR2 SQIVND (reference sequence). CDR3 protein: CASSQGYGSPLHF. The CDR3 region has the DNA TGTGCCAGTTCACAGGGATATGGTTCACCCCTCCACTTT.

The CDR3 here is CASSQGTNEKLFF. CDR3 sequence (DNA): TGTGCCAGCTCACAGGGGACTAATGAAAAACTGTTTTTT. V is TRBV5-6 and J is TRBJ1-4, with TRBD1 identical over 7 bases. Germline V gene lookup returns CDR1 SGHDT and CDR2 YYEEEE. This CDR3 comprises 13 residues. Losses at the gene ends were 7 bases for V and 2 bases for J; bases not matched to a gene: 2.

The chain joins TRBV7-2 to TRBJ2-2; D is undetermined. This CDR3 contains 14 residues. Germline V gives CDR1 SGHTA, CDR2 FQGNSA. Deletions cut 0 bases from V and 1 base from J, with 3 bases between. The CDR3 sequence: CASSLAMNTGELFF. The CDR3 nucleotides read TGTGCCAGCAGCTTAGCCATGAACACCGGGGAGCTGTTTTTT.

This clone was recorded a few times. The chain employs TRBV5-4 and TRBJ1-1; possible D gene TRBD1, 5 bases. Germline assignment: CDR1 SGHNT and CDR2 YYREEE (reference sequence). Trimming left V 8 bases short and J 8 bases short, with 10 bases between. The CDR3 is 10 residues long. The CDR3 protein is CARRDLEAFF. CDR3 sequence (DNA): TGTGCCAGGCGGGACCTGGAAGCTTTCTTT.

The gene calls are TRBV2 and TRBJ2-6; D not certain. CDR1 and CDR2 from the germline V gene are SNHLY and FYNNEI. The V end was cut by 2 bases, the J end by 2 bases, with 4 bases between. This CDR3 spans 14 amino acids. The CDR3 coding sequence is TGTGCCAGCAGTGAACAGGCTGGGGCCAACGTCCTGACTTTC. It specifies CASSEQAGANVLTF.

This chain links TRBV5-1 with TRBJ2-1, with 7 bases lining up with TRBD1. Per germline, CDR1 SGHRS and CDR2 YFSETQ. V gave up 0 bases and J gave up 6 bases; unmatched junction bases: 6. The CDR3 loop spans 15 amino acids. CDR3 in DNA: TGCGCCAGCAGCTTGGCCGCGACAGGGTCCAATGAGCAGTTCTTC. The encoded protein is CASSLAATGSNEQFF.

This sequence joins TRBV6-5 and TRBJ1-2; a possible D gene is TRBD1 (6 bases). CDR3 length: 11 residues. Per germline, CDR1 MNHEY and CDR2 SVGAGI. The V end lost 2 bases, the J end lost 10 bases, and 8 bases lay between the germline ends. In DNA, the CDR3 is TGTGCCAGCAGTTACAAGGGGGACTACACCTTC. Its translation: CASSYKGDYTF.

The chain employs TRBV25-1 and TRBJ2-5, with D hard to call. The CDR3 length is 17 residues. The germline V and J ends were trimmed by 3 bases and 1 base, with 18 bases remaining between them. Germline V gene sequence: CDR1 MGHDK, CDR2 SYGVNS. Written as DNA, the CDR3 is TGTGCCAGCAGTGACCAAAGACAAACCCTACCCCAAGAGACCCAGTACTTC. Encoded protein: CASSDQRQTLPQETQYF.

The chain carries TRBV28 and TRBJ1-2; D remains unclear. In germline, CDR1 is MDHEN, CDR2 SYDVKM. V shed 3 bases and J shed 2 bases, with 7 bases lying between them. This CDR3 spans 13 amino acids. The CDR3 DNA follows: TGTGCCAGCAGTTTCGACACCAACTATGGCTACACCTTC. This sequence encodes CASSFDTNYGYTF.

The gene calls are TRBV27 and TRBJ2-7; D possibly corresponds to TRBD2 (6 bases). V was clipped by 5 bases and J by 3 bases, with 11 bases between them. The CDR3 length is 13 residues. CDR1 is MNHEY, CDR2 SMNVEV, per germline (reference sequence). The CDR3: CASSRVGGYEQYF. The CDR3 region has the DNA TGTGCCAGCAGTCGGGTCGGGGGCTACGAGCAGTACTTC.

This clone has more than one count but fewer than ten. The CDR3 DNA reads as TGTGCCAGCAGGAACCACTATGGCTACACCTTC. Amino acid sequence: CASRNHYGYTF. This chain uses TRBV5-6 with TRBJ1-2; D gene unclear. With 5 bases removed from V and 3 bases from J, the gap between germline ends came to 5 bases. Germline assignment: CDR1 SGHDT and CDR2 YYEEEE. CDR3 length: 11 amino acids.

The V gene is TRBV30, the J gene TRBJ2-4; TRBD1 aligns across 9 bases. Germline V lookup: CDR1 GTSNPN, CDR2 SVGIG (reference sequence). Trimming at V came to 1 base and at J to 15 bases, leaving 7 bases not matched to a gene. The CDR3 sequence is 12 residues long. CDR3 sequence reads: CAWSDHTGGRYF. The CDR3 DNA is TGTGCCTGGAGTGACCACACAGGGGGCCGGTACTTC.

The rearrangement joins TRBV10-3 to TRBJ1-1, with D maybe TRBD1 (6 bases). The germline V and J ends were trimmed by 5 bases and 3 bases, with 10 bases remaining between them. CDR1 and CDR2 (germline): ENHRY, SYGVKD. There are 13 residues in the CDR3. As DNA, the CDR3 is TGTGCCATCAGTAGGGGGGGGGACACTGAAGCTTTCTTT. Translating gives CAISRGGDTEAFF.

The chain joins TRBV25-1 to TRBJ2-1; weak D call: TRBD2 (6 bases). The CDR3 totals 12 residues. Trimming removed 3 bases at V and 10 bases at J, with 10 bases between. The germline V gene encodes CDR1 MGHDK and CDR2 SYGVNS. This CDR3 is CASSERDFEQFF. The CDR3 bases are TGTGCCAGCAGTGAGCGGGACTTCGAGCAGTTCTTC.

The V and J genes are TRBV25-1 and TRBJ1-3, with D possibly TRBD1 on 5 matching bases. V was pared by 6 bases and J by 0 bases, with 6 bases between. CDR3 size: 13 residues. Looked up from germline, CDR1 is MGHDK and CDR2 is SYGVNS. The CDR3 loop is CASRQASGNTIYF. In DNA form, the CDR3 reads TGTGCCAGCAGACAGGCCTCTGGAAACACCATATATTTT.

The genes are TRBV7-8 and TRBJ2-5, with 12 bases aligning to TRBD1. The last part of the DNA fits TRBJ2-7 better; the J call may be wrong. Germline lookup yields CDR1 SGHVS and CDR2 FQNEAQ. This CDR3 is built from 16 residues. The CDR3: CASSLAGQGASYEQYF. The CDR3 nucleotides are TGTGCCAGCAGCTTAGCGGGACAGGGGGCCTCCTACGAGCAGTACTTC.

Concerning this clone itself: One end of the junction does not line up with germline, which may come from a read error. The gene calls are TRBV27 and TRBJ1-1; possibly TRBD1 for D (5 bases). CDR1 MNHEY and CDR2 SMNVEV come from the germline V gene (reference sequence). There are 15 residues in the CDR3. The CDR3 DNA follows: TGTGCCAGCAGGTTATCCAGGGTGCCGAACACTGAAGCTTTCTTT. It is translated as CASRLSRVPNTEAFF.

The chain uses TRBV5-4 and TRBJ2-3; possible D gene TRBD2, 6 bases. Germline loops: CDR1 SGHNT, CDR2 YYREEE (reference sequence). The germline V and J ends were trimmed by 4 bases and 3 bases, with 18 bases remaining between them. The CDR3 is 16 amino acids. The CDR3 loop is CASSAGTLGPTDTQYF. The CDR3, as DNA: TGTGCCAGCAGCGCCGGGACTCTTGGACCTACAGATACGCAGTATTTT.

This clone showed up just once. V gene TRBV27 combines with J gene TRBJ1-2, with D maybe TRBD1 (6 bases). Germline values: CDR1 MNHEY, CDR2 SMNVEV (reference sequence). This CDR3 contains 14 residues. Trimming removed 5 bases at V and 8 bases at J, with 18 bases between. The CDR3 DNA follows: TGTGCCAGCAGTCCAACAGGGAGGAGTGTAGGCTACACCTTC. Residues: CASSPTGRSVGYTF.